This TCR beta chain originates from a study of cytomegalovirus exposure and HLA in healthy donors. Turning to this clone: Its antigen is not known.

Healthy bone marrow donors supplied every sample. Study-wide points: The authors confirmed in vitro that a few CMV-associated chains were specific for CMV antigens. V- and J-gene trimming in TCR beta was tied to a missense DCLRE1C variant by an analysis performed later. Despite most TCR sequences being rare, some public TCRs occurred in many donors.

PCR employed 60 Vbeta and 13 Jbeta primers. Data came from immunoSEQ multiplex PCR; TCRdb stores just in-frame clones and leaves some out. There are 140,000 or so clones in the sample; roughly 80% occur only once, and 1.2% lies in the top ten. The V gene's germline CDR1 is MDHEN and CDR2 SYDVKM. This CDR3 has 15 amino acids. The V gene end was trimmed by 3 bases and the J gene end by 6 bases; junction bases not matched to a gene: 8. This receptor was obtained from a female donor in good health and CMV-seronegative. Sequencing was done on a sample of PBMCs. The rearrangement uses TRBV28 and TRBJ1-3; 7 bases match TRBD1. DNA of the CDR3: TGTGCCAGCAGTTTTGAGAGACAGGGATTAAACACCATATATTTT. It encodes CASSFERQGLNTIYF.